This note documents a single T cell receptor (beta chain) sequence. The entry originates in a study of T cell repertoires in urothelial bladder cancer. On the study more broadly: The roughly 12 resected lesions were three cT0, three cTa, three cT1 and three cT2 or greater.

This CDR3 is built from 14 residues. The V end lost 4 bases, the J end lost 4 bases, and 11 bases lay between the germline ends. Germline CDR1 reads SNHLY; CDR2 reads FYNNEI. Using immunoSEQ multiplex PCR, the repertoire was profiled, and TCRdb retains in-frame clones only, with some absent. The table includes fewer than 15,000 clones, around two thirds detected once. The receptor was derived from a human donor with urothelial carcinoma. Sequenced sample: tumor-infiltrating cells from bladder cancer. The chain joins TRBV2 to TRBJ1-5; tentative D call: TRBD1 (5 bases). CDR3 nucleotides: TGTGCCAGCAGTGGAAGACGGACAAATCAGCCCCAGCATTTT. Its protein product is CASSGRRTNQPQHF. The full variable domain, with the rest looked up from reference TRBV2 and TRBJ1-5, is EPEVTQTPSHQVTQMGQEVILRCVPISNHLYFYWYRQILGQKVEFLVSFYNNEISEKSEIFDDQFSVERPDGSNFTLKIRSTKLEDSAMYFCASSGRRTNQPQHFGDGTRLSIL.